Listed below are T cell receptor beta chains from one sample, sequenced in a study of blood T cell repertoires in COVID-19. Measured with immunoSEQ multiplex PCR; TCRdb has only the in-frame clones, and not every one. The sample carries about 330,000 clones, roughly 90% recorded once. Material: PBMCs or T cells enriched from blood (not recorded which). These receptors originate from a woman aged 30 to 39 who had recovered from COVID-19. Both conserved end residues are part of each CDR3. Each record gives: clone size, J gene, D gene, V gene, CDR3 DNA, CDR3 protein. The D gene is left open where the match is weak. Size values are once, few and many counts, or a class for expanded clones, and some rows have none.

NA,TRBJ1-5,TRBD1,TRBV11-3,TGTGAGGGGACCGGACAGGGGGAATCCAATCAGCCCCAGCATTTT,CEGTGQGESNQPQHF
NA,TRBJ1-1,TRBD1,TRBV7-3,TGTGCCAGCACCTTAGTCAACCCGGGACAGGGACGTTGCACTGAAGCTTTCTTT,CASTLVNPGQGRCTEAFF
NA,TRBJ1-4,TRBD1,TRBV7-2,TGTGCCAGCAGCCTCCGAACAGGGGTTGGTGGTGAAAAACTGTTTTTT,CASSLRTGVGGEKLFF
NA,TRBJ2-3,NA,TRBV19,TGTGCCAGTAGTATAGGCGGGGCGGGCCCAGATACGCAGTATTTT,CASSIGGAGPDTQYF
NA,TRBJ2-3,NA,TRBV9,TGTGCCAGCAGATTCTCCAGGATTTCCCGTAGCACAGATACGCAGTATTTT,CASRFSRISRSTDTQYF
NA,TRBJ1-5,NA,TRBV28,TGTGCCAGCAGCACCCCAGGGAGGGGCAATCAGCCCCAGCATTTT,CASSTPGRGNQPQHF
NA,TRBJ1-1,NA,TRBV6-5,TGTGCCAGTGCCTCGGGAATGAGGCCTGAAGCTTTCTTT,CASASGMRPEAFF
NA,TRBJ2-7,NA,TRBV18,TGTGCCAGCTCACCAAGCCCCACAGGCGTCGAGCAGTACTTC,CASSPSPTGVEQYF
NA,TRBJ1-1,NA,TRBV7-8,TGTGCCAGCAGCTTAGTATGGAACACTGAAGCTTTCTTT,CASSLVWNTEAFF
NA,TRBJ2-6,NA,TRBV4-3,TGCGCCAGCAGCCAAAGCAGGGCTGGGGCCAACGTCCTGACTTTC,CASSQSRAGANVLTF
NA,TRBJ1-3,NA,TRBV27,TGTGCCAGCTGGACAGCCGTCTCTGGAAACACCATATATTTT,CASWTAVSGNTIYF
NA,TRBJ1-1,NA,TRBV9,TGTGCCAGCAGCTCCCTGGGAACCAGGGGCACTGAAGCTTTCTTT,CASSSLGTRGTEAFF
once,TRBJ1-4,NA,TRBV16,TGTGCCAGCAGAGTACCGGGGAAGGCTAATGAAAAACTGTTTTTT,CASRVPGKANEKLFF
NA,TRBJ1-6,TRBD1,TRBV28,TGTGCCAGCAGTCCCCAAAGGGGGCGATCACCCCTCCACTTT,CASSPQRGRSPLHF
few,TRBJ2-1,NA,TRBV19,TGTGCCAGTGAAGGCTTGACTAATGAGCAGTTCTTC,CASEGLTNEQFF
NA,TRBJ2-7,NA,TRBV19,TGTGCCAGTAGTATAGATGGGCTGGCTTCAGAGCAGTACTTC,CASSIDGLASEQYF
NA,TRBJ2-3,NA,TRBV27,TGTGCCAGCAGTTTTTACTCTAGCACAGATACGCAGTATTTT,CASSFYSSTDTQYF
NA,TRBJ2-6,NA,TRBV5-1,TGCGCCAGCAGCTTTAGCCTTTCTGGGGCCAACGTCCTGACTTTC,CASSFSLSGANVLTF
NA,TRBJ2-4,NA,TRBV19,TGTGCCAGTGGAGGGAACATTCAGTACTTC,CASGGNIQYF
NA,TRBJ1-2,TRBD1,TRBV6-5,TGTGCCAGCAGTTACTCGAGTAACAGGGGGAATGGCTACACCTTC,CASSYSSNRGNGYTF
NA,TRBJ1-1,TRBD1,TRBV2,TGTGCCAGCAGTGATCAGGGGGCAAACACTGAAGCTTTCTTT,CASSDQGANTEAFF
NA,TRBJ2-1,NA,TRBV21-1,TGTGCCAGCAGCAAAGAAAGGGGGTTAGTCGATGAGCAGTTCTTC,CASSKERGLVDEQFF
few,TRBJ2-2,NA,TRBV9,TGTGCCAGCAGCGTAGCCCCGGGGAACACCGGGGAGCTGTTTTTT,CASSVAPGNTGELFF
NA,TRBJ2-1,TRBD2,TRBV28,TGTGCCAGCAGTTCTCCCACTAGCGGGAGACTATATGAGCAGTTCTTC,CASSSPTSGRLYEQFF
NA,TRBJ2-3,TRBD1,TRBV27,TGTGCCAGCAGTTGGGCAGGGGGAATTACAGATACGCAGTATTTT,CASSWAGGITDTQYF
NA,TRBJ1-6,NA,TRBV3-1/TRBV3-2,TGTGCCAGCAGCCCGGCAACAGGGCCCGGCTCACCCCTCCACTTT,CASSPATGPGSPLHF
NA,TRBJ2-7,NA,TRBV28,TGTGCCAGCAGTTCACAACGGGGACACTCCTACGAGCAGTACTTC,CASSSQRGHSYEQYF
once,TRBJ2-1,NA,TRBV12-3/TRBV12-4,TGTGCCAGCAGATTGGGCAGCAATGAGCAGTTCTTC,CASRLGSNEQFF
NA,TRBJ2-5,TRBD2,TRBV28,TGTGCCAGCAGGATGCAGCGGGGAGCCGTCGCGAGCGAGACCCAGTACTTC,CASRMQRGAVASETQYF